The 24 T cell receptor beta chains listed next were all sequenced from one sample in a study of beta chain features in type 1 diabetes. What was sequenced were expressed TCRB transcripts, since all of the isolated RNA had been reverse transcribed. Only in-frame clones appear in the TCRdb table, and some are missing; sequencing was by immunoSEQ multiplex PCR. The table lists 140,000 to 150,000 clones, 10% of them singletons. Sequencing was carried out using naive CD4+ T cells from blood. Every receptor here comes from a man aged 18 to 29 in good health.

V and J are TRBV9 and TRBJ2-2, with 9 bases fitting TRBD2. J was trimmed by 6 bases and V by 1 base; bases with no gene match: 4. The germline V gene encodes CDR1 SGDLS and CDR2 YYNGEE. The CDR3 contains 15 residues. The chain's CDR3 is CASSVRRGGPGELFF. CDR3 sequence (DNA): TGTGCCAGCAGCGTAAGGCGGGGGGGCCCCGGGGAGCTGTTTTTT. The variable domain in full, with the rest retrieved from reference TRBV9 and TRBJ2-2, is DSGVTQTPKHLITATGQRVTLRCSPRSGDLSVYWYQQSLDQGLQFLIQYYNGEERAKGNILERFSAQQFPDLHSELNLSSLELGDSALYFCASSVRRGGPGELFFGEGSRLTVL.

This clone appeared many times. The chain recombines TRBV15 with TRBJ2-6, with D tentatively TRBD1 (6 bases). From germline, CDR1 is LNHNV and CDR2 YYDKDF (reference sequence). This CDR3 contains 19 residues. The V end lost 3 bases, the J end lost 2 bases, and 20 bases lay between the germline ends. The CDR3 DNA reads as TGTGCCACCAGCAGCAAAATCGGGACAACTTTCACTGGGGCCAACGTCCTGACTTTC. Encoded protein: CATSSKIGTTFTGANVLTF.

This clone was detected only a few times. J is TRBJ2-2 and V is TRBV9; possible D gene TRBD1, 5 bases. The V end lost 2 bases, the J end lost 4 bases, and 18 bases lay between the germline ends. Per the germline V gene, CDR1 is SGDLS and CDR2 is YYNGEE. The CDR3 spans 17 residues. The DNA of the CDR3 is TGTGCCAGCAGCGTGATCCCAGGGCCTCGTAGCACCGGGGAGCTGTTTTTT. It translates to CASSVIPGPRSTGELFF.

The rearrangement joins TRBV23-1 to TRBJ1-2; a weak D match, TRBD1 (6 bases). TRBV23-1 is known as an ORF, though its function is uncertain. The V end was cut by 3 bases, the J end by 4 bases, with 18 bases between. This CDR3 has 16 amino acids. CDR3 in amino acids: CASSQRLQGNGYGYTF. Written as DNA, the CDR3 is TGCGCCAGCAGTCAGAGGCTACAGGGTAACGGCTATGGCTACACCTTC.

The rearrangement uses TRBV5-1 and TRBJ2-7, with 7 bases identical to TRBD1. The V gene's germline CDR1 is SGHRS and CDR2 YFSETQ. Trimming took 3 bases from V and 5 from J; bases not matched to a gene: 14. This CDR3 contains 16 residues. CDR3 nucleotides: TGCGCCAGCAGCTCCAACCCCCATCAGGGGGAGCACGAGCAGTACTTC. Its protein product is CASSSNPHQGEHEQYF.

This chain links TRBV5-4 with TRBJ2-1; unclear D gene. V lost 4 bases and J 0 bases, leaving 11 bases between the germline ends. Germline V gene data show CDR1 as SGHNT and CDR2 as YYREEE (reference sequence). The CDR3 covers 15 residues. The CDR3, as DNA: TGTGCCAGCAGCGCTACCTTGAGCTCCTACAATGAGCAGTTCTTC. Protein sequence: CASSATLSSYNEQFF.

This clone has a count of ten or more. The J gene is TRBJ2-3, the V gene TRBV7-2, with D maybe TRBD2 (6 bases). The CDR3 is 15 amino acids. Germline assignment: CDR1 SGHTA and CDR2 FQGNSA. Trimming took off 4 bases at V and 2 bases at J, with 13 bases between the two ends. CDR3 sequence: CASSSVGGATDTQYF. The CDR3 coding sequence is TGTGCCAGCAGCTCCGTGGGCGGGGCCACAGATACGCAGTATTTT.

In DNA, the CDR3 is TGTGCCAGCAGTTACTCGCTCGGAGATACGCAGTATTTT. Amino acid sequence: CASSYSLGDTQYF. The rearrangement joins TRBV6-6 to TRBJ2-3; D is undetermined. This CDR3 has 13 amino acids. Germline V lookup: CDR1 MNHNY, CDR2 SVGAGI (reference sequence). V was cut by 0 bases and J by 5 bases, with 6 bases left in between.

The chain is built from TRBV4-2 and TRBJ1-1, with D possibly matching TRBD1 (5 bases). CDR1 is LGHNA and CDR2 is YNFKEQ in the germline V gene. Trimming removed 0 bases at V and 1 base at J, with 9 bases between. The CDR3 sequence is 15 residues long. The CDR3 bases are TGTGCCAGCAGCCAAGAAGGGGCCCGGAACACTGAAGCTTTCTTT. This sequence encodes CASSQEGARNTEAFF.

This clone appeared a few times. The chain links TRBV6-5 to TRBJ2-7, with D possibly TRBD1 on 5 matching bases. V was pared by 0 bases and J by 2 bases, with 8 bases between. The CDR3 sequence is 14 residues long. Germline assignment: CDR1 MNHEY and CDR2 SVGAGI. CDR3 amino acids: CASSYSSRAYEQYF. CDR3 sequence (DNA): TGTGCCAGCAGTTACTCGTCCAGGGCCTACGAGCAGTACTTC.

The rearrangement links TRBV7-3 to TRBJ2-5, with 9 bases identical to TRBD2. Germline V gene lookup returns CDR1 SGHTA and CDR2 FQGTGA. This CDR3 comprises 16 residues. V shed 5 bases and J 0 bases; nucleotides not matched to a gene: 7. The CDR3 DNA sequence: TGTGCCAGCAGCCTGACTAGCGGAAGGTACCAAGAGACCCAGTACTTC. Translation: CASSLTSGRYQETQYF.

This clone was found a few times. CDR3 residues: CASSLAISGTDTQYF. As DNA, the CDR3 is TGTGCCAGCAGCTTGGCGATTTCAGGCACAGATACGCAGTATTTT. J is TRBJ2-3 and V is TRBV5-4, with unresolved D. CDR1 and CDR2 from the germline V gene are SGHNT and YYREEE (reference sequence). V was shortened by 0 bases and J by 1 base, with 9 bases between the two germline ends. The length of the CDR3 is 15 residues.

The chain has TRBV7-4 and TRBJ1-5; tentatively, D is TRBD1 (5 bases). Germline V gives CDR1 SGHVT, CDR2 SQSDAQ. V shed 4 bases and J shed 2 bases, with 12 bases lying between them. This CDR3 spans 15 amino acids. CDR3 in amino acids: CASSSIRVGNQPQHF. The CDR3 DNA reads as TGTGCCAGCAGCTCAATCAGGGTCGGCAATCAGCCCCAGCATTTT.

The chain employs TRBV14 and TRBJ1-6; 7 bases map to TRBD1. There are 14 residues in the CDR3. Per germline, CDR1 SGHDN and CDR2 FVKESK. Unmatched junction bases numbered 3, after V lost 3 bases and J lost 7 bases. CDR3 loop: CASSHGGQNSPLHF. The CDR3 nucleotides read TGTGCCAGCAGCCACGGGGGACAGAATTCACCCCTCCACTTT.

The V and J genes are TRBV7-2 and TRBJ1-6, with D tentatively TRBD1 (5 bases). The ends were cut back, 1 base at V and 7 bases at J, with 11 bases in the middle. The germline V gene has CDR1 SGHTA and CDR2 FQGNSA. CDR3 length: 15 amino acids. The CDR3 protein is CASSLVGHPNSPLHF. The CDR3 DNA is TGTGCCAGCAGCTTAGTCGGACACCCGAATTCACCCCTCCACTTT.

J is TRBJ1-5 and V is TRBV7-9; 7 bases line up with TRBD1. The germline V gene encodes CDR1 SEHNR and CDR2 FQNEAQ (reference sequence). CDR3 length equals 17 residues. V lost 4 bases to trimming and J lost 0 bases; unmatched junction nucleotides: 9. CDR3 loop: CASSSDRLVGSNQPQHF. The CDR3 DNA follows: TGTGCCAGCAGCTCGGACAGGCTAGTCGGTAGCAATCAGCCCCAGCATTTT.

The rearrangement links TRBV21-1 to TRBJ2-7; the D call in the table, TRBD1, was not verified against the DNA. TRBV21-1 is a pseudogene segment. The CDR3 totals 19 residues. CDR3 in DNA: TGTGCCAGCAGCAAAAGGGACAGGGTCGAATGCTTCGTTCACTACGAGCAGTACTTC. It yields the protein CASSKRDRVECFVHYEQYF.

This clone was seen only a few times. The rearrangement uses TRBV30 and TRBJ1-3, with D perhaps TRBD1 (6 bases). The CDR3 is made up of 13 amino acids. Trimming stripped 4 bases from V and 4 bases from J, with 11 bases between. Germline V CDR1 and CDR2: GTSNPN, SVGIG (reference sequence). The CDR3 here is CAWTGVRGNTIYF. DNA of the CDR3: TGTGCCTGGACAGGGGTTCGAGGAAACACCATATATTTT.

The V call is TRBV11-2, the J call TRBJ2-7, with no clear D. V gave up 5 bases and J gave up 2 bases, with 10 bases separating them. CDR1 and CDR2 from the germline V gene are SGHAT and FQNNGV. The CDR3 runs 13 residues. The CDR3 DNA follows: TGTGCCAGCAGCCCCTTCAGGACCTACGAGCAGTACTTC. Its protein is CASSPFRTYEQYF.

The chain carries TRBV5-1 and TRBJ2-1; TRBD2 agrees at 11 bases. V lost 5 bases, J lost 4 bases, and 5 bases stayed unmatched. The V gene's germline CDR1 is SGHRS and CDR2 YFSETQ. This CDR3 is built from 15 residues. In DNA form, the CDR3 reads TGCGCCAGCAGACAGACTAGCGGGGATTACAATGAGCAGTTCTTC. Its protein is CASRQTSGDYNEQFF.

This clone has just a few counts. Other DNA variants within this sample encode the same CDR3. The rearrangement uses TRBV11-3 and TRBJ2-1; tentative D call: TRBD1 (5 bases). The ends were cut back, 1 base at V and 0 bases at J, with 7 bases in the middle. Germline CDR1 reads SGHNT; CDR2 reads YENEEA. CDR3 length equals 15 residues. The CDR3 reads CASSLGGGSYNEQFF. CDR3 nucleotides: TGTGCCAGCAGCTTAGGGGGCGGCTCCTACAATGAGCAGTTCTTC.

V usage is TRBV10-3 and J usage is TRBJ1-5, with 9 bases matching TRBD1. V was clipped by 3 bases and J by 7 bases; unmatched bases: 4. This CDR3 has 14 residues. The germline CDR1 and CDR2 sequences are ENHRY and SYGVKD. The CDR3 loop is CAISETGGWQPQHF. In DNA form, the CDR3 reads TGTGCCATCAGTGAAACAGGGGGCTGGCAGCCCCAGCATTTT.

This clone has at least ten counts. This chain joins TRBV11-2 and TRBJ1-5; the match to TRBD1 covers 7 bases. The CDR3 consists of 14 residues. The ends lost 3 bases at V and 5 bases at J; junction bases unmatched: 4. CDR1 and CDR2 from the germline V gene are SGHAT and FQNNGV. DNA of the CDR3: TGTGCCAGCAGCTTGGGTAGGGGGCATCAGCCCCAGCATTTT. This sequence encodes CASSLGRGHQPQHF.

This clone has more than one count but fewer than ten. The V call is TRBV6-1, the J call TRBJ2-5; TRBD2 agrees at 9 bases. This CDR3 is built from 15 residues. CDR1 and CDR2 from the germline V gene are MNHNS and SASEGT. After removal of 6 bases from V and 5 bases from J, the junction contained 10 bases not matched to a gene. CDR3 in amino acids: CASSPGLAGTETQYF. In DNA form, the CDR3 reads TGTGCCAGCAGCCCGGGCCTAGCGGGGACGGAGACCCAGTACTTC.